What follows are 14 T cell receptor beta chains derived from one specimen sequenced in a study of control samples from healthy donors and cancer patients. TCRdb's copy holds only in-frame clones and misses some; the assay was immunoSEQ multiplex PCR. The sample has around 120,000 clones; 88% are singletons. Sequences were obtained from blood. The receptors originated from a woman aged 70 to 79 in good health.

V is TRBV6-2 or TRBV6-3 and J is TRBJ1-5; 7 nucleotides line up with TRBD1. The CDR3 covers 17 residues. Looked up from germline, CDR1 is MNHEY and CDR2 is SVGEGT. The V gene end was trimmed by 0 bases and the J gene end by 11 bases; junction bases not matched to a gene: 16. The CDR3 coding sequence is TGTGCCAGCAGTTACTCCCCCGCCCGGACAGGCCTTAAGACCCAGCATTTT. It translates to CASSYSPARTGLKTQHF.

The chain employs TRBV29-1 and TRBJ1-3; TRBD1 agrees at 8 bases. The CDR3 has 14 amino acids. V shed 4 bases, J shed 4 bases, and the junction held 6 bases outside the gene matches. Germline values: CDR1 SQVTM, CDR2 ANQGSEA. CDR3 coding DNA: TGCAGCGTTGCTCCGGGGACAGGAGGAAACACCATATATTTT. It specifies CSVAPGTGGNTIYF.

V usage is TRBV4-2 and J usage is TRBJ1-5; no firm D call. Trimming removed 0 bases from V and 2 bases from J, with 2 bases in between. The CDR3 is made up of 13 amino acids. Germline loops: CDR1 LGHNA, CDR2 YNFKEQ. The CDR3 protein is CASSQDGNQPQHF. The CDR3 nucleotides are TGTGCCAGCAGCCAAGACGGCAATCAGCCCCAGCATTTT.

The chain joins TRBV18 to TRBJ1-1; TRBD1 agrees at 8 bases. The CDR3 runs 16 residues. V was pared by 2 bases and J by 4 bases, with 9 bases of the junction left unmatched. Germline V gives CDR1 KGHSH, CDR2 LQKENI. The CDR3 is CASSPIGRGQATEAFF. DNA of the CDR3: TGTGCCAGCTCACCAATCGGCAGGGGGCAGGCCACTGAAGCTTTCTTT.

This clone appeared once. V gene TRBV29-1 combines with J gene TRBJ1-2; tentatively, D is TRBD1 (5 bases). Per germline, CDR1 SQVTM and CDR2 ANQGSEA. The CDR3 has 12 residues. V was pared by 2 bases and J by 4 bases, with 8 bases between. In DNA form, the CDR3 reads TGCAGCGTTGAAAGGGGCCTCTATGGCTACACCTTC. Translation: CSVERGLYGYTF.

The chain recombines TRBV2 with TRBJ2-3, with D possibly being TRBD1 or TRBD2 (5 bases each). V lost 0 bases and J lost 2, with 12 bases in between. The CDR3 has 16 amino acids. From germline, CDR1 is SNHLY and CDR2 FYNNEI. CDR3: CASSEAGDAATDTQYF. DNA of the CDR3: TGTGCCAGCAGTGAAGCAGGGGACGCCGCCACAGATACGCAGTATTTT.

J is TRBJ1-1 and V is TRBV5-6, with TRBD1 identical over 7 bases. Germline V CDR1 and CDR2: SGHDT, YYEEEE. The V and J ends lost 4 bases and 0 bases, in that order; junction bases with no gene match: 9. The length of the CDR3 is 16 residues. The CDR3 spells CASSRQGPPMNTEAFF. DNA for the CDR3: TGTGCCAGCAGCCGACAGGGCCCCCCCATGAACACTGAAGCTTTCTTT.

This chain joins TRBV5-1 and TRBJ2-5; 10 bases fit TRBD2. V dropped 2 bases and J dropped 4; count of bases not matched to a gene: 2. The CDR3 runs 14 residues. CDR1 and CDR2 (germline): SGHRS, YFSETQ. CDR3 sequence: CASSLLAGPETQYF. CDR3 nucleotides: TGCGCCAGCAGCTTACTAGCGGGGCCAGAGACCCAGTACTTC.

A few counts support this clone. Different DNA sequences within this sample yield the same CDR3. The chain employs TRBV11-2 and TRBJ2-2; D not resolved. Between the trimmed V and J ends, which lost 1 base and 5 bases, there was a span of 5 bases. The V gene's germline CDR1 is SGHAT and CDR2 FQNNGV. The CDR3 runs 13 residues. CDR3 in DNA: TGTGCCAGCAGCTTAGTTTTGACCGGGGAGCTGTTTTTT. Its translation is CASSLVLTGELFF.

The chain combines TRBV5-1 with TRBJ1-5, with 8 bases that match TRBD1. The V gene end was trimmed by 4 bases and the J gene end by 8 bases; junction bases not matched to a gene: 11. The CDR3 has 15 residues. Germline loops: CDR1 SGHRS, CDR2 YFSETQ. The CDR3 DNA is TGCGCCAGCAGCAACGGGACAGGAGGAGGGGAGCCCCAGCATTTT. Translated: CASSNGTGGGEPQHF. The variable domain in full, with the rest retrieved from reference TRBV5-1 and TRBJ1-5, is KAGVTQTPRYLIKTRGQQVTLSCSPISGHRSVSWYQQTPGQGLQFLFEYFSETQRNKGNFPGRFSGRQFSNSRSEMNVSTLELGDSALYLCASSNGTGGGEPQHFGDGTRLSIL.

The rearrangement joins TRBV29-1 to TRBJ2-5, with D maybe TRBD1 (5 bases). The V gene's germline CDR1 is SQVTM and CDR2 ANQGSEA. V was pared by 3 bases and J by 5 bases, with 10 bases between. The CDR3 totals 12 residues. CDR3 nucleotides: TGCAGCGTTGACAAGGGGCTGGAGACCCAGTACTTC. Residues: CSVDKGLETQYF.

This clone appeared once. V gene TRBV18 combines with J gene TRBJ1-1; TRBD1 aligns across 8 bases. Per the germline V gene, CDR1 is KGHSH and CDR2 is LQKENI. Losses at the gene ends were 1 base for V and 6 bases for J; bases not matched to a gene: 4. This CDR3 has 14 amino acids. The CDR3 loop is CASSPRQGASEAFF. CDR3 in DNA: TGTGCCAGCTCACCACGCCAGGGGGCTTCTGAAGCTTTCTTT.

As DNA, the CDR3 is TGTGCCAGCATCGATCCGGGACAGGGTCATGGCTACACCTTC. Translation: CASIDPGQGHGYTF. This sequence joins TRBV7-2 and TRBJ1-2, with TRBD1 matching over 9 bases. The CDR3 sequence is 14 residues long. Looked up from germline, CDR1 is SGHTA and CDR2 is FQGNSA. V dropped 7 bases and J dropped 6; count of bases not matched to a gene: 9.

The genes are TRBV18 and TRBJ1-6; no reliable D call. The CDR3 runs 14 residues. Trimming removed 4 bases from V and 5 bases from J, with 9 bases in between. Germline CDR1 reads KGHSH; CDR2 reads LQKENI. The CDR3 region is CASSLGTHNSPLHF. The CDR3, as DNA: TGTGCCAGCTCACTAGGAACCCATAATTCACCCCTCCACTTT. The full variable domain, in which reference TRBV18 and TRBJ1-6 provide the parts outside the CDR3, is NAGVMQNPRHLVRRRGQEARLRCSPMKGHSHVYWYRQLPEEGLKFMVYLQKENIIDESGMPKERFSAEFPKEGPSILRIQQVVRGDSAAYFCASSLGTHNSPLHFGNGTRLTVT.